These 21 T cell receptor beta chains came from one sample sequenced in a study of T cell responses to AZD1222 COVID-19 vaccine. Profiled with immunoSEQ multiplex PCR; TCRdb holds only in-frame clones, not every one. The table records approximately 300,000 clones, 90% to 95% of them present only once. Sequenced material: peripheral blood, taken 28 days after the second AZD1222 dose. The origin of the receptors is an adult who received the AZD1222 COVID-19 vaccine.

This clone was observed once. This chain joins TRBV7-2 and TRBJ2-1; TRBD2 is a possible D gene (5 bases). V shed 2 bases and J shed 10 bases, with 18 bases lying between them. In germline, CDR1 is SGHTA, CDR2 FQGNSA. CDR3 length equals 15 residues. The CDR3 bases are TGTGCCAGCAGCTTATCAAGGACTGTGGGGTCGGAGCAGTTCTTC. Translated: CASSLSRTVGSEQFF.

The chain joins TRBV6-5 to TRBJ2-1, with D unresolved. The CDR3 runs to 14 residues. Germline V gives CDR1 MNHEY, CDR2 SVGAGI. The ends were cut back, 4 bases at V and 1 base at J, with 8 bases in the middle. The CDR3 DNA reads as TGTGCCAGCAGTTCCTTCGCGTCCTACAATGAGCAGTTCTTC. This sequence encodes CASSSFASYNEQFF.

The rearrangement links TRBV3-1 (or the pseudogene TRBV3-2) to TRBJ2-7; TRBD2 matches at 9 bases. The J segment lost 3 bases and the V segment lost 0 bases, leaving 3 bases of the junction unmatched. The germline V gene encodes CDR1 LGHDT and CDR2 YNNKEL (reference sequence). This CDR3 contains 15 residues. In DNA form, the CDR3 reads TGTGCCAGCAGCCAAGACCGACTAGCGGTCTACGAGCAGTACTTC. Translating gives CASSQDRLAVYEQYF.

This clone turned up a few times. The rearrangement joins TRBV7-9 to TRBJ2-1; D perhaps matches TRBD2 (5 bases). The CDR3 is made up of 15 amino acids. Germline V gene sequence: CDR1 SEHNR, CDR2 FQNEAQ (reference sequence). Trimming removed 2 bases at V and 0 bases at J, with 8 bases between. The DNA for the CDR3 is TGTGCCAGCAGCTTACGGCTAGCCTCCTACAATGAGCAGTTCTTC. It yields the protein CASSLRLASYNEQFF.

The rearrangement uses TRBV3-1 (or the pseudogene TRBV3-2) and TRBJ1-2, with D hard to call. V dropped 4 bases and J dropped 8 bases, with 14 bases sitting between them. This CDR3 contains 13 residues. Germline CDR1 and CDR2: LGHDT and YNNKEL (reference sequence). For the CDR3, the DNA is TGTGCCAGCAGCCCCAAGAGCAGTTGGGGCTACACCTTC. Translated: CASSPKSSWGYTF.

This sequence joins TRBV20-1 and TRBJ2-5, with D hard to call. The CDR3 spans 11 residues. The V and J ends lost 0 bases and 5 bases respectively, with 4 bases between them. Germline lookup yields CDR1 DFQATT and CDR2 SNEGSKA (reference sequence). The CDR3 DNA is TGCAGTGCTAGAGATTTGGAGACCCAGTACTTC. Its protein product is CSARDLETQYF.

For this clone: At one end, the junction sequence differs from germline, possibly due to a read error. V is TRBV12-3 or TRBV12-4 and J is TRBJ2-7; TRBD1 might be the D (6 bases). This CDR3 is 12 amino acids long. CDR3 nucleotides: TGTGCCAGCAGCAGGGACACCACCACGAAGAACTTC. Amino acids: CASSRDTTTKNF.

The chain uses TRBV18 and TRBJ1-4; 7 bases fit TRBD1. Trimming removed 2 bases from V and 10 bases from J; junction bases left unmatched: 7. There are 14 residues in the CDR3. From germline, CDR1 is KGHSH and CDR2 LQKENI. This CDR3 is CASSPEGTVGKLFF. CDR3 nucleotides: TGTGCCAGCTCACCAGAGGGGACAGTGGGAAAACTGTTTTTT.

The rearrangement joins TRBV28 to TRBJ2-2, with TRBD2 as a possible D gene (5 bases). V lost 6 bases and J 0 bases, leaving 14 bases between the germline ends. The CDR3 is 16 amino acids. The germline gives CDR1 MDHEN, CDR2 SYDVKM. CDR3 residues: CASSQLGRTNTGELFF. Written as DNA, the CDR3 is TGTGCCAGCAGCCAACTAGGTCGGACGAACACCGGGGAGCTGTTTTTT.

The chain employs TRBV30 and TRBJ2-2; no firm D call. The length of the CDR3 is 14 residues. V was shortened by 0 bases and J by 7 bases, with 12 bases between the two germline ends. In germline, CDR1 is GTSNPN, CDR2 SVGIG (reference sequence). The CDR3 nucleotides read TGTGCCTGGAGTGTACGGGCCTCTAGCGGGGAGCTGTTTTTT. Its protein is CAWSVRASSGELFF.

The chain recombines TRBV30 with TRBJ1-6; TRBD1 is a possible D gene (6 bases). V shed 4 bases and J shed 10 bases, with 11 bases lying between them. From germline, CDR1 is GTSNPN and CDR2 SVGIG (reference sequence). The CDR3 consists of 12 residues. The CDR3 loop reads CAWNRESSPLHF. CDR3 in DNA: TGTGCCTGGAACAGGGAAAGCTCACCCCTCCACTTT.

The V call is TRBV28, the J call TRBJ2-7; 10 bases agree with TRBD2. CDR3 length equals 17 residues. Trimming at V came to 3 bases and at J to 3 bases, leaving 11 bases not matched to a gene. Germline V gene lookup returns CDR1 MDHEN and CDR2 SYDVKM. CDR3: CASSLPSGRSMGYEQYF. In nucleotides, the CDR3 is TGTGCCAGCAGTTTGCCTAGCGGGAGAAGTATGGGCTACGAGCAGTACTTC.

This rearrangement joins TRBV11-1 to TRBJ1-2, with D tentatively TRBD1 (6 bases). Trimming shortened V by 4 bases and J by 8 bases, and 14 bases separated the two germline ends. The CDR3 length is 13 residues. CDR1 SGHAT and CDR2 FQDESV come from the germline V gene (reference sequence). CDR3 in amino acids: CASSSGTRRGYTF. In DNA, the CDR3 is TGTGCCAGCAGCTCCGGGACAAGGAGAGGCTACACCTTC.

The chain combines TRBV2 with TRBJ1-1, with D uncertain. Germline-derived CDR1 and CDR2 are SNHLY and FYNNEI. The CDR3 is 12 residues long. The germline V and J ends were trimmed by 5 bases and 5 bases, with 9 bases remaining between them. The CDR3 is CASSLSATEAFF. CDR3 nucleotide sequence: TGTGCCAGCAGTTTGTCGGCAACTGAAGCTTTCTTT.

The chain combines TRBV6-6 with TRBJ2-4, with 7 bases lining up with TRBD2. J was trimmed by 7 bases and V by 0 bases; bases with no gene match: 9. Germline lookup yields CDR1 MNHNY and CDR2 SVGAGI (reference sequence). The CDR3 length is 16 residues. The CDR3 sequence: CASSYSAGALLNIQYF. CDR3 DNA sequence: TGTGCCAGCAGTTACTCTGCGGGAGCCCTGTTGAACATTCAGTACTTC.

The rearrangement links TRBV3-1 (or the pseudogene TRBV3-2) to TRBJ1-2; D might be TRBD1 (6 bases). Germline V gene lookup returns CDR1 LGHDT and CDR2 YNNKEL (reference sequence). This CDR3 contains 16 residues. Trimming removed 1 base from V and 7 bases from J, with 19 bases in between. The CDR3 nucleotides are TGTGCCAGCAGCCAAGCCGAGGGACACCGGGTAGGTGGCTACACCTTC. Translation gives CASSQAEGHRVGGYTF.

This sequence joins TRBV7-8 and TRBJ2-5; D unclear. The V gene's germline CDR1 is SGHVS and CDR2 FQNEAQ. Trimming left V 3 bases short and J 1 base short, with 12 bases between. The CDR3 spans 15 residues. CDR3 loop: CASSFVRNTQETQYF. The CDR3 bases are TGTGCCAGCAGCTTTGTCAGAAACACCCAAGAGACCCAGTACTTC.

The CDR3 DNA is TGTGCCATCAGGTACACAGGGGATACTGAAGCTTTCTTT. It codes for CAIRYTGDTEAFF. The rearrangement uses TRBV10-3 and TRBJ1-1; TRBD1 agrees at 7 bases. There are 13 residues in the CDR3. With 6 bases clipped from V and 5 bases from J, the junction kept 6 bases outside the gene matches. Germline CDR1 reads ENHRY; CDR2 reads SYGVKD.

The chain uses TRBV5-1 and TRBJ1-1; TRBD1 agrees at 8 bases. Germline trimming cut 2 bases from V and 4 bases from J; bases unmatched to any gene: 10. The CDR3 length is 16 residues. CDR1 is SGHRS, CDR2 YFSETQ, per germline. This CDR3 is CASSFYGSGGGTEAFF. The CDR3 bases are TGCGCCAGCAGCTTTTACGGATCAGGGGGCGGCACTGAAGCTTTCTTT.

This clone was seen a few times. This chain connects TRBV5-1 to TRBJ2-5; D possibly corresponds to TRBD2 (6 bases). The V gene lost 4 bases and the J gene lost 2 bases, with 12 bases spanning the gap. The CDR3 covers 14 residues. Germline loops: CDR1 SGHRS, CDR2 YFSETQ. The CDR3 protein is CASSPVSGQETQYF. CDR3 nucleotide sequence: TGCGCCAGCAGCCCTGTGAGCGGGCAAGAGACCCAGTACTTC.

The V gene is TRBV9, the J gene TRBJ2-3; the D gene could be TRBD1 or TRBD2 (6 bases each). The germline CDR1 and CDR2 sequences are SGDLS and YYNGEE. Trimming stripped 2 bases from V and 5 bases from J, with 12 bases between. This CDR3 has 14 amino acids. The CDR3 is CASSVRGAGDTQYF. The CDR3 region has the DNA TGTGCCAGCAGCGTTAGGGGGGCAGGAGATACGCAGTATTTT.